The 24 T cell receptor beta chains listed next were all sequenced from one sample in a study of cytomegalovirus exposure and HLA in healthy donors (dated by TCRdb to 2017 to 2019). Libraries were made using the immunoSEQ multiplex PCR assay. A mixture of 60 forward primers for TCR Vbeta segments and 13 reverse primers for TCR Jbeta segments was used in the multiplex PCR. The source is immuneACCESS, and TCRdb retained only in-frame sequences with V and J called. Part of the clones is not carried over; for the studies checked, unresolved V genes explain less than half of this, and the remainder is unexplained. This sample is represented by roughly 110,000 clones; roughly 70% of them were singletons. The ten largest make up 2.5% to 3% of the sample. Sequencing was done on a sample of PBMCs. These receptors all come from a male donor in good health and CMV-seropositive.

The chain recombines TRBV28 with TRBJ1-5; TRBD1 might be the D (5 bases). The CDR3 runs to 17 residues. Trimming pared 6 bases from V and 4 bases from J, leaving 22 bases between. Germline loops: CDR1 MDHEN, CDR2 SYDVKM. The chain's CDR3 is CASSPPLVQGPNQPQHF. The CDR3 bases are TGTGCCAGCAGCCCCCCCCTGGTGCAGGGTCCAAATCAGCCCCAGCATTTT.

The chain combines TRBV28 with TRBJ1-1, with TRBD1 as a possible D gene (5 bases). Germline V gene sequence: CDR1 MDHEN, CDR2 SYDVKM. The CDR3 runs 15 residues. Trimming took 8 bases from V and 1 from J, leaving 17 bases between them. CDR3: CASPGGGAPNTEAFF. The CDR3 coding sequence is TGTGCCAGCCCCGGGGGGGGAGCCCCGAACACTGAAGCTTTCTTT.

The chain couples TRBV27 to TRBJ1-1; 9 bases agree with TRBD1. The CDR3 totals 16 residues. The junction had 15 bases not matched to a gene; V was cut back by 8 bases and J by 5 bases. Germline-derived CDR1 and CDR2 are MNHEY and SMNVEV (reference sequence). The CDR3 sequence: CASLSKRTGVRTEAFF. CDR3 DNA: TGTGCCAGCCTTTCGAAGCGGACAGGGGTGAGAACTGAAGCTTTCTTT.

The chain carries TRBV28 and TRBJ1-1; possibly TRBD1 for D (6 bases). Trimming shortened V by 6 bases and J by 5 bases, and 22 bases separated the two germline ends. CDR1 and CDR2 from the germline V gene are MDHEN and SYDVKM. CDR3 length: 16 residues. This chain's CDR3 is CASRPTARGGGTEAFF. The CDR3 DNA reads as TGTGCCAGCAGGCCAACAGCGCGGGGGGGCGGGACTGAAGCTTTCTTT. Supplemented by reference TRBV28 and TRBJ1-1, the full variable domain reads DVKVTQSSRYLVKRTGEKVFLECVQDMDHENMFWYRQDPGLGLRLIYFSYDVKMKEKGDIPEGYSVSREKKERFSLILESASTNQTSMYLCASRPTARGGGTEAFFGQGTRLTVV.

The genes are TRBV7-2 and TRBJ2-1, with D tentatively TRBD2 (6 bases). CDR1 is SGHTA and CDR2 is FQGNSA in the germline V gene. Trimming pared 2 bases from V and 3 bases from J, leaving 14 bases between. CDR3 length: 16 residues. CDR3 coding DNA: TGTGCCAGCAGCTTACAGACTAGAGGAGGCTACAATGAGCAGTTCTTC. Its protein product is CASSLQTRGGYNEQFF.

This clone was observed a single time. The chain has TRBV7-2 and TRBJ2-3; TRBD2 matches 12 bases. Germline V gives CDR1 SGHTA, CDR2 FQGNSA. This CDR3 comprises 16 residues. Germline trimming cut 5 bases from V and 4 bases from J; bases unmatched to any gene: 7. In DNA form, the CDR3 reads TGTGCCAGCAGCACGACTAGCGGGGGTTTCGCAGATACGCAGTATTTT. This gives the protein CASSTTSGGFADTQYF.

The gene calls are TRBV18 and TRBJ2-7; D perhaps matches TRBD1 (6 bases). CDR3 length equals 12 residues. Germline assignment: CDR1 KGHSH and CDR2 LQKENI. V lost 4 bases and J lost 3, with 7 bases in between. The CDR3 loop is CASSHRVYEQYF. DNA for the CDR3: TGTGCCAGCTCACACAGGGTCTACGAGCAGTACTTC.

The gene calls are TRBV2 and TRBJ1-5, with D hard to call. The CDR3 has 14 residues. V was trimmed by 7 bases and J by 0 bases, leaving 10 bases between them. Germline CDR1 SNHLY, CDR2 FYNNEI. The CDR3, as DNA: TGTGCCAGCAATCCAGTTTATAGCAATCAGCCCCAGCATTTT. Its translation: CASNPVYSNQPQHF.

V is TRBV19 and J is TRBJ1-6; 11 nucleotides line up with TRBD1. CDR1 and CDR2 (germline): LNHDA, SQIVND (reference sequence). J was trimmed by 9 bases and V by 4 bases; bases with no gene match: 8. The CDR3 covers 16 residues. The CDR3 loop reads CASSTGQGALGSPLHF. The CDR3 DNA sequence: TGTGCCAGTAGTACCGGACAGGGGGCCTTAGGTTCACCCCTCCACTTT.

The V and J genes are TRBV6-1 and TRBJ1-5; D not certain. Germline CDR1 reads MNHNS; CDR2 reads SASEGT. The CDR3 loop spans 13 amino acids. V lost 3 bases, J lost 9 bases, and 12 bases lay in between. CDR3 in DNA: TGTGCCAGCAGTGATTTATTTCCCCCGCCCCAGCATTTT. This sequence encodes CASSDLFPPPQHF.

The V and J genes are TRBV4-2 and TRBJ2-7; 9 bases line up with TRBD1. The germline gives CDR1 LGHNA, CDR2 YNFKEQ. Trimming removed 2 bases from V and 3 bases from J; junction bases left unmatched: 17. This CDR3 is built from 19 residues. CDR3 sequence reads: CASSQRGRTGAYSNYEQYF. Here the CDR3 DNA reads TGTGCCAGCAGCCAACGGGGCCGGACAGGGGCCTACTCAAACTACGAGCAGTACTTC.

The table lists this clone with a few counts. As DNA, the CDR3 is TGTGCCAGCAGTGCCCGGGATGAAAAACTGTTTTTT. Amino acid sequence: CASSARDEKLFF. The rearrangement links TRBV28 to TRBJ1-4; no firm D call. This CDR3 is built from 12 residues. With 5 bases removed from V and 6 bases from J, the gap between germline ends came to 7 bases. Germline CDR1 is MDHEN and CDR2 is SYDVKM.

CDR3 sequence: CASSAQGERDTQYF. The CDR3 DNA is TGTGCCAGTAGTGCTCAGGGGGAGAGAGATACGCAGTATTTT. The chain uses TRBV19 and TRBJ2-3; 7 positions agree with TRBD1. Germline V CDR1 and CDR2: LNHDA, SQIVND (reference sequence). This CDR3 is 14 amino acids long. Trimming cost V 5 bases and J 5 bases; bases outside gene matches: 7. The full variable domain, in which reference TRBV19 and TRBJ2-3 provide the parts outside the CDR3, is DGGITQSPKYLFRKEGQNVTLSCEQNLNHDAMYWYRQDPGQGLRLIYYSQIVNDFQKGDIAEGYSVSREKKESFPLTVTSAQKNPTAFYLCASSAQGERDTQYFGPGTRLTVL.

The V gene is TRBV15, the J gene TRBJ2-5; D gene ambiguous. CDR3 size: 14 residues. Trimming pared 1 base from V and 1 base from J, leaving 7 bases between. The germline V gene encodes CDR1 LNHNV and CDR2 YYDKDF (reference sequence). CDR3 protein: CATSRVRSQETQYF. The CDR3 nucleotides are TGTGCCACCAGCAGAGTTCGTTCCCAAGAGACCCAGTACTTC.

J is TRBJ1-3 and V is TRBV7-2; 8 bases line up with TRBD1. The V and J ends lost 5 bases and 3 bases, in that order; junction bases with no gene match: 6. CDR3 length: 15 residues. Per the germline V gene, CDR1 is SGHTA and CDR2 is FQGNSA. The DNA for the CDR3 is TGTGCCAGCAGCCCCGACAGGGGTAATGGAAACACCATATATTTT. Amino acids: CASSPDRGNGNTIYF.

The chain employs TRBV9 and TRBJ1-3, with 8 bases lining up with TRBD1. The CDR3 is made up of 17 amino acids. V shed 3 bases and J 0 bases; nucleotides not matched to a gene: 8. CDR1 and CDR2 (germline): SGDLS, YYNGEE. The CDR3, as DNA: TGTGCCAGCAGCGCATATGCCACAGGGGGCTCTGGAAACACCATATATTTT. Encoded protein: CASSAYATGGSGNTIYF.

The J gene is TRBJ2-2, the V gene TRBV2; 9 nucleotides line up with TRBD2. The CDR3 loop spans 17 amino acids. Germline V gives CDR1 SNHLY, CDR2 FYNNEI. J gave up 2 bases and V 5 bases, and 9 bases lay outside the gene matches. In DNA, the CDR3 is TGTGCCAGCAGTAGCCGACTAGCGGAACGAAACACCGGGGAGCTGTTTTTT. Translated, it gives CASSSRLAERNTGELFF.

The chain recombines TRBV5-1 with TRBJ2-2; no clear D. V gave up 1 base and J gave up 7 bases, with 8 bases separating them. CDR3 size: 13 residues. Germline V lookup: CDR1 SGHRS, CDR2 YFSETQ. Written as DNA, the CDR3 is TGCGCCAGCAGCTTGCGAACAAACGGGGAGCTGTTTTTT. Translating it yields CASSLRTNGELFF.

The CDR3 DNA reads TGTGCCTCCACCATTGACTATGGCGCCTACAATGAGCAGTTCTTC. It encodes CASTIDYGAYNEQFF. V gene TRBV15 combines with J gene TRBJ2-1; a weak D match, TRBD2 (5 bases). The CDR3 sequence is 15 residues long. Germline V gives CDR1 LNHNV, CDR2 YYDKDF (reference sequence). The ends were cut back, 11 bases at V and 2 bases at J, with 19 bases in the middle.

This clone was observed a few times. The V and J genes are TRBV28 and TRBJ2-2; 13 bases match TRBD2. CDR1 MDHEN and CDR2 SYDVKM come from the germline V gene. V gave up 3 bases and J gave up 6 bases; unmatched junction bases: 7. The CDR3 is made up of 17 amino acids. For the CDR3, the DNA is TGTGCCAGCAGTTTGTGGACTAGCGGGAGTAATGCCGGGGAGCTGTTTTTT. Protein sequence: CASSLWTSGSNAGELFF.

The table lists this clone with a few counts. In the same sample, other DNA sequences code for this CDR3. The chain recombines TRBV5-1 with TRBJ1-5, with D possibly matching TRBD1 (5 bases). CDR3 length: 14 residues. Germline V gives CDR1 SGHRS, CDR2 YFSETQ. V lost 2 bases and J 2 bases, leaving 8 bases between the germline ends. The CDR3 sequence: CASSFTGGNQPQHF. The CDR3 DNA follows: TGCGCCAGCAGCTTCACGGGGGGCAATCAGCCCCAGCATTTT.

The rearrangement links TRBV7-3 to TRBJ2-2; 7 positions match TRBD1. The J segment lost 3 bases and the V segment lost 5 bases, leaving 9 bases of the junction unmatched. Per germline, CDR1 SGHTA and CDR2 FQGTGA. The CDR3 runs 16 residues. For the CDR3, the DNA is TGTGCCAGCAGCCCTAGGGGGCAGGATCACACCGGGGAGCTGTTTTTT. This gives the protein CASSPRGQDHTGELFF. Full variable domain (outside the CDR3, taken from reference TRBV7-3 and TRBJ2-2): GAGVSQTPSNKVTEKGKYVELRCDPISGHTALYWYRQSLGQGPEFLIYFQGTGAADDSGLPNDRFFAVRPEGSVSTLKIQRTERGDSAVYLCASSPRGQDHTGELFFGEGSRLTVL.

The rearrangement links TRBV13 to TRBJ1-1; D possibly corresponds to TRBD1 (6 bases). This CDR3 is built from 14 residues. The germline V gene has CDR1 PRHDT and CDR2 FYEKMQ (reference sequence). Between the trimmed V and J ends, which lost 5 bases and 4 bases, there was a span of 14 bases. As DNA, the CDR3 is TGTGCCAGCAGCCGAAACAGGGCGAGCACTGAAGCTTTCTTT. The encoded protein is CASSRNRASTEAFF.

The chain combines TRBV9 with TRBJ2-3, with TRBD2 matching over 8 bases. Germline lookup yields CDR1 SGDLS and CDR2 YYNGEE. The CDR3 totals 16 residues. V lost 3 bases to trimming and J lost 4 bases; unmatched junction nucleotides: 10. The CDR3 sequence: CASSGSAAGGPDTQYF. The CDR3 DNA follows: TGTGCCAGCAGCGGAAGTGCGGCGGGAGGCCCAGATACGCAGTATTTT.